Below are 2 T cell receptor beta chains sequenced from a single sample in a study of blood T cell repertoires in COVID-19. The method was immunoSEQ multiplex PCR; TCRdb's version includes in-frame clones alone and lacks a portion of them. The sample has roughly 100,000 clones; 70% to 85% are singletons. The sample consisted of peripheral blood. The receptors here all came from a man between 65 and 85 years old with acute or convalescent COVID-19.

V gene TRBV11-2 combines with J gene TRBJ2-3, with 10 positions matching TRBD2. Germline V gene lookup returns CDR1 SGHAT and CDR2 FQNNGV. There are 17 residues in the CDR3. J lost 2 bases, V lost 1 base, and 6 bases had no gene match. The CDR3 DNA follows: TGTGCCAGCAGCTTAGGGCTAGCGGGGGACTACACAGATACGCAGTATTTT. Translation: CASSLGLAGDYTDTQYF.

The sample holds a few counts of this clone. The sample holds other DNA sequences that translate to the same CDR3. The gene calls are TRBV6-5 and TRBJ1-3, with D perhaps TRBD1 (5 bases). V lost 5 bases and J lost 4, with 9 bases in between. This CDR3 comprises 13 residues. CDR1 and CDR2 from the germline V gene are MNHEY and SVGAGI. As DNA, the CDR3 is TGTGCCAGCAGTCCCGACAGAGGAAACACCATATATTTT. Translation: CASSPDRGNTIYF.